This T cell receptor beta chain was documented in a study of T cells after somatic rescue of genetic block. Measured with immunoSEQ multiplex PCR; TCRdb has only the in-frame clones, and not every one. Of 9,500 to 15,000 clones listed, 60% to 75% were seen once; the top ten hold 15% to 20%. V was pared by 6 bases and J by 3 bases, with 15 bases between. The CDR3 is 15 residues long. Germline V lookup: CDR1 MNHNY, CDR2 SVGAGI (reference sequence). This TCR derives from a boy aged 5 to 17. What was sequenced was peripheral blood mononuclear cells (PBMCs). The chain uses TRBV6-6 and TRBJ1-5, with D unclear. The CDR3 sequence is CASRMGGGNNQPQHF. DNA for the CDR3: TGTGCCAGCAGAATGGGAGGAGGGAACAATCAGCCCCAGCATTTT.